What follows are 26 T cell receptor beta chains derived from one specimen sequenced in a study of cytomegalovirus exposure and HLA in healthy donors. The PCR employed 60 Vbeta primers together with 13 Jbeta primers. TCRdb's table, derived via immunoSEQ multiplex PCR, lists solely in-frame clones and lacks some. The sample records around 150,000 clones, 77% being singletons. Material: PBMCs. Receptors were obtained from a woman aged 45-65 years in good health and CMV-seronegative.

The chain is built from TRBV19 and TRBJ2-7; possibly TRBD2 for D (5 bases). This CDR3 has 14 amino acids. Trimming shortened V by 3 bases and J by 3 bases, and 12 bases separated the two germline ends. Germline CDR1 LNHDA, CDR2 SQIVND (reference sequence). CDR3 sequence: CASSIGLWVYEQYF. CDR3 coding DNA: TGTGCCAGTAGTATTGGACTTTGGGTCTACGAGCAGTACTTC.

This clone has only a few counts. This chain uses TRBV27 with TRBJ2-5; 7 nucleotides line up with TRBD2. V shed 0 bases, J shed 5 bases, and the junction held 9 bases outside the gene matches. This CDR3 region has 16 residues. Germline V lookup: CDR1 MNHEY, CDR2 SMNVEV (reference sequence). CDR3 DNA sequence: TGTGCCAGCAGTTTATCCCCACTAGCGAGGTGGGAGACCCAGTACTTC. This codes for CASSLSPLARWETQYF.

The CDR3, as DNA: TGCGCCAGCAGCCTAAGACAGGGTGGCGGCGGGACCCAGTACTTC. It yields the protein CASSLRQGGGGTQYF. The rearrangement links TRBV5-1 to TRBJ2-5; 7 bases are a match to TRBD1. The CDR3 sequence is 15 residues long. Germline lookup yields CDR1 SGHRS and CDR2 YFSETQ. V lost 4 bases to trimming and J lost 7 bases; unmatched junction nucleotides: 13.

The V gene is TRBV7-2, the J gene TRBJ1-6; possibly TRBD1 for D (5 bases). The germline CDR1 and CDR2 sequences are SGHTA and FQGNSA. Trimming left V 5 bases short and J 7 bases short, with 12 bases between. CDR3 length: 14 residues. The CDR3 reads CASSPDGGNSPLHF. CDR3 bases: TGTGCCAGCAGCCCAGACGGGGGGAATTCACCCCTCCACTTT.

The genes are TRBV19 and TRBJ1-5; TRBD1 agrees at 7 bases. Germline lookup yields CDR1 LNHDA and CDR2 SQIVND (reference sequence). The CDR3 consists of 15 residues. V shed 1 base and J 4 bases; nucleotides not matched to a gene: 4. The CDR3 region is CASSIAGGRNQPQHF. CDR3 bases: TGTGCCAGTAGTATAGCAGGGGGACGGAATCAGCCCCAGCATTTT.

In this sample, this clone turned up once. This rearrangement joins TRBV5-5 to TRBJ1-5; D may be TRBD1 (6 bases). Trimming removed 0 bases from V and 7 bases from J, with 8 bases in between. The germline V gene has CDR1 SGHKS and CDR2 YYEKEE (reference sequence). The CDR3 sequence is 13 residues long. As DNA, the CDR3 is TGTGCCAGCAGCTTGGACAGGGAGCAGCCCCAGCATTTT. As protein: CASSLDREQPQHF.

The count of this clone is one. The rearrangement uses TRBV28 and TRBJ2-3, with 15 bases that match TRBD2. CDR3 size: 16 residues. After removal of 6 bases from V and 4 bases from J, the junction contained 5 bases not matched to a gene. Germline assignment: CDR1 MDHEN and CDR2 SYDVKM. DNA of the CDR3: TGTGCCAGCAGCCAGGGACTAGCGGGGGGACCAGATACGCAGTATTTT. Translated: CASSQGLAGGPDTQYF.

The genes are TRBV11-2 and TRBJ2-3; tentative D call: TRBD1 (5 bases). The germline CDR1 and CDR2 sequences are SGHAT and FQNNGV. The ends were cut back, 1 base at V and 3 bases at J, with 14 bases in the middle. The length of the CDR3 is 16 residues. CDR3 DNA sequence: TGTGCCAGCAGCTTAGCCCTAGGGGTGCTGACAGATACGCAGTATTTT. Amino acid sequence: CASSLALGVLTDTQYF. Full variable domain (missing parts from reference TRBV11-2 and TRBJ2-3): EAGVAQSPRYKIIEKRQSVAFWCNPISGHATLYWYQQILGQGPKLLIQFQNNGVVDDSQLPKDRFSAERLKGVDSTLKIQPAKLEDSAVYLCASSLALGVLTDTQYFGPGTRLTVL.

J is TRBJ2-7 and V is TRBV6-1; D uncertain. V lost 2 bases and J 1 base, leaving 9 bases between the germline ends. Per the germline V gene, CDR1 is MNHNS and CDR2 is SASEGT. The length of the CDR3 is 14 residues. The CDR3 is CASSENRESYEQYF. Here the CDR3 DNA reads TGTGCCAGCAGTGAAAACAGAGAATCCTACGAGCAGTACTTC.

The chain links TRBV20-1 to TRBJ1-1; D unresolved. This CDR3 region has 11 residues. The germline V gene encodes CDR1 DFQATT and CDR2 SNEGSKA (reference sequence). Trimming removed 0 bases at V and 7 bases at J, with 6 bases between. In DNA form, the CDR3 reads TGCAGTGCTAGAGACAGGCGTGAAGCTTTCTTT. Translating gives CSARDRREAFF.

The chain has TRBV7-9 and TRBJ2-1, with 8 bases identical to TRBD2. Germline V lookup: CDR1 SEHNR, CDR2 FQNEAQ (reference sequence). This CDR3 is built from 15 residues. V was pared by 4 bases and J by 4 bases, with 6 bases of the junction left unmatched. The CDR3 bases are TGTGCCAGCAGCTCGACGGGGGGGCCGTACAATGAGCAGTTCTTC. This sequence encodes CASSSTGGPYNEQFF.

The rearrangement links TRBV30 to TRBJ1-5; TRBD1 agrees at 10 bases. This CDR3 has 14 residues. Germline values: CDR1 GTSNPN, CDR2 SVGIG (reference sequence). V lost 2 bases, J lost 5 bases, and 3 bases stayed unmatched. The CDR3 region is CAWSPGQGYQPQHF. For the CDR3, the DNA is TGTGCCTGGAGTCCGGGACAGGGGTATCAGCCCCAGCATTTT.

This clone has a single count. This chain links TRBV6-4 with TRBJ1-5; D not certain. V lost 0 bases and J lost 6, with 12 bases in between. The CDR3 is made up of 15 amino acids. CDR1 and CDR2 from the germline V gene are MRHNA and SNTAGT. The CDR3: CASSDSGSGGQPQHF. The CDR3, as DNA: TGTGCCAGCAGTGACTCTGGGAGTGGCGGTCAGCCCCAGCATTTT.

This clone ranks as medium-sized (0.01 to 0.1%). This rearrangement joins TRBV10-1 to TRBJ1-5; the D is unclear. CDR3 length: 11 residues. V lost 5 bases and J lost 5, with 4 bases in between. Germline CDR1 and CDR2: WNHNN and SYGVQD (reference sequence). The CDR3: CASSPDQPQHF. CDR3 sequence (DNA): TGCGCCAGCAGTCCAGATCAGCCCCAGCATTTT.

This clone was detected only once. The CDR3 DNA reads TGTGCCAGCTCGCGCTACAATGAGCAGTTCTTC. This encodes CASSRYNEQFF. The chain joins TRBV25-1 to TRBJ2-1; D gene unclear. The CDR3 has 11 amino acids. Trimming stripped 8 bases from V and 3 bases from J, with 5 bases between. From germline, CDR1 is MGHDK and CDR2 SYGVNS.

The chain uses TRBV19 and TRBJ2-4, with a possible D match to TRBD1 (6 bases). This CDR3 contains 15 residues. Between the trimmed V and J ends, which lost 0 bases and 9 bases, there was a span of 15 bases. Germline CDR1 and CDR2: LNHDA and SQIVND (reference sequence). The CDR3 sequence: CASSIDLLGQSIQYF. The CDR3 DNA follows: TGTGCCAGTAGTATAGATCTTCTGGGACAAAGCATTCAGTACTTC.

This sequence joins TRBV27 and TRBJ1-4; 8 nucleotides align to TRBD1. The CDR3 length is 16 residues. Germline-derived CDR1 and CDR2 are MNHEY and SMNVEV (reference sequence). V was pared by 3 bases and J by 0 bases, with 3 bases of the junction left unmatched. The CDR3 DNA sequence: TGTGCCAGCAGTTTCGGACAGGGTGCAACTAATGAAAAACTGTTTTTT. It specifies CASSFGQGATNEKLFF.

The rearrangement uses TRBV7-8 and TRBJ2-2, with a possible D match to TRBD1 (6 bases). CDR1 SGHVS and CDR2 FQNEAQ come from the germline V gene. Trimming took off 1 base at V and 5 bases at J, with 8 bases between the two ends. The CDR3 runs 14 residues. CDR3 coding DNA: TGTGCCAGCAGCTTAGACGACAGGACCGGGGAGCTGTTTTTT. It encodes CASSLDDRTGELFF.

V usage is TRBV7-9 and J usage is TRBJ1-2; possible D gene TRBD1, 5 bases. V dropped 1 base and J dropped 2 bases, with 11 bases sitting between them. The CDR3 extends over 15 amino acids. The germline V gene encodes CDR1 SEHNR and CDR2 FQNEAQ (reference sequence). The CDR3 reads CASSLVLGQNYGYTF. The DNA for the CDR3 is TGTGCCAGCAGCTTAGTGTTGGGGCAGAACTATGGCTACACCTTC.

V usage is TRBV18 and J usage is TRBJ1-4; D possibly corresponds to TRBD1 (5 bases). Trimming cost V 1 base and J 1 base, with 7 bases left between them. CDR1 and CDR2 from the germline V gene are KGHSH and LQKENI. This CDR3 region has 15 residues. This CDR3 reads CASSPQQETNEKLFF. The DNA for the CDR3 is TGTGCCAGCTCACCACAACAGGAAACTAATGAAAAACTGTTTTTT.

The chain links TRBV2 to TRBJ1-4; possible D gene TRBD1, 5 bases. V lost 7 bases to trimming and J lost 0 bases, with 12 bases between them. CDR3 size: 15 residues. Germline loops: CDR1 SNHLY, CDR2 FYNNEI. In DNA, the CDR3 is TGTGCCAGCAAGTGGACATCTGCAACTAATGAAAAACTGTTTTTT. Translation: CASKWTSATNEKLFF.

Here the CDR3 reads CASRDRYEQYF. CDR3 nucleotide sequence: TGTGCCAGCAGGGACAGGTACGAGCAGTACTTC. The rearrangement joins TRBV6-5 to TRBJ2-7; 7 nucleotides align to TRBD1. V was pared by 6 bases and J by 4 bases, with 0 bases of the junction left unmatched. Per germline, CDR1 MNHEY and CDR2 SVGAGI. The CDR3 covers 11 residues.

The chain couples TRBV6-1 to TRBJ1-6; 7 nucleotides agree with TRBD1. This CDR3 comprises 16 residues. Germline CDR1 and CDR2: MNHNS and SASEGT. Unmatched junction bases numbered 2, after V lost 3 bases and J lost 0 bases. The CDR3 DNA reads as TGTGCCAGCAGTGAGGGACAGTTCTCCTATAATTCACCCCTCCACTTT. This translates into CASSEGQFSYNSPLHF.

The rearrangement uses TRBV7-2 and TRBJ1-3; D unclear. This CDR3 has 16 amino acids. Per the germline V gene, CDR1 is SGHTA and CDR2 is FQGNSA. The germline V and J ends were trimmed by 1 base and 0 bases, with 10 bases remaining between them. The CDR3 loop is CASSLVRSLSGNTIYF. In DNA form, the CDR3 reads TGTGCCAGCAGCTTAGTTCGGTCCCTCTCTGGAAACACCATATATTTT.

CDR3 coding DNA: TGTGCCAGCTCACCCCCGGGACAGTCCTACAATGAGCAGTTCTTC. Translation: CASSPPGQSYNEQFF. The rearrangement links TRBV18 to TRBJ2-1, with 7 bases that match TRBD1. J was trimmed by 1 base and V by 3 bases; bases with no gene match: 3. The germline gives CDR1 KGHSH, CDR2 LQKENI. The CDR3 runs to 15 residues.

The V call is TRBV9, the J call TRBJ1-1; D possibly corresponds to TRBD1 (5 bases). The CDR3 sequence is 14 residues long. Germline assignment: CDR1 SGDLS and CDR2 YYNGEE. V was shortened by 2 bases and J by 2 bases, with 10 bases between the two germline ends. Written as DNA, the CDR3 is TGTGCCAGCAGCGTCTCAGGGCAAAACACTGAAGCTTTCTTT. Translated: CASSVSGQNTEAFF.